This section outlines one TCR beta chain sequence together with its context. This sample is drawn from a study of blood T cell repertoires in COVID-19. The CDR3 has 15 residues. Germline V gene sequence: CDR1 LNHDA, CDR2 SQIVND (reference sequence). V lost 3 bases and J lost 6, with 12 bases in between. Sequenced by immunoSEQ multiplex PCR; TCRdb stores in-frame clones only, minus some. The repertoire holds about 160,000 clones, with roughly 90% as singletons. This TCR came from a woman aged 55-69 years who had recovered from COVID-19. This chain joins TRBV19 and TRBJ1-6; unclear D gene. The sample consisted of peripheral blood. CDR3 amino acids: CASSIEGLGNSPLHF. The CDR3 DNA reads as TGTGCCAGTAGTATCGAGGGCCTGGGTAATTCACCCCTCCACTTT.